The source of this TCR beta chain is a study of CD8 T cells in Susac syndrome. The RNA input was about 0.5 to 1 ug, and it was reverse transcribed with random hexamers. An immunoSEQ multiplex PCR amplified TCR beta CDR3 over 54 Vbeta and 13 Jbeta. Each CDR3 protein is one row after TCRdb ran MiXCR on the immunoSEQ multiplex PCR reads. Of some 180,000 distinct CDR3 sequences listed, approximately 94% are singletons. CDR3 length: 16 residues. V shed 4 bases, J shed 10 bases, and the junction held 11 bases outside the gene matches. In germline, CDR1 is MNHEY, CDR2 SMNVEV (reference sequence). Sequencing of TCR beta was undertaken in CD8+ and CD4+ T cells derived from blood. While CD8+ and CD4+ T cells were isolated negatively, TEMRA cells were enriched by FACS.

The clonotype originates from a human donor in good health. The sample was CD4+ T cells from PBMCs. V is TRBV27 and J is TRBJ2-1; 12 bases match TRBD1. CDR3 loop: CASSSRDRGRLWEQFF. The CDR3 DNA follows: TGTGCCAGCAGTTCCCGGGACAGGGGGCGGTTGTGGGAGCAGTTCTTC.